The 20 T cell receptor beta chains below were found in one sample sequenced in a study of T cells in localized non-small cell lung cancer. TCRdb's copy holds only in-frame clones and misses some; the assay was immunoSEQ multiplex PCR. The table includes under 25,000 clones, around 85% detected once. Material: PBMCs, obtained before any cancer treatment. These receptors were collected from a man aged 40-75 years with stage II squamous cell lung carcinoma.

This sequence joins TRBV7-8 and TRBJ2-7; D is undetermined. CDR3 length: 13 amino acids. Trimming took 5 bases from V and 6 from J, leaving 14 bases between them. Germline-derived CDR1 and CDR2 are SGHVS and FQNEAQ. CDR3 region: CASSGSSPAEQYF. In DNA form, the CDR3 reads TGTGCCAGCAGCGGGTCCTCCCCGGCCGAGCAGTACTTC.

This clone was recorded only once. The J gene is TRBJ2-1, the V gene TRBV19; the match to TRBD2 covers 7 bases. This CDR3 is built from 17 residues. The germline V gene has CDR1 LNHDA and CDR2 SQIVND (reference sequence). The J segment lost 1 base and the V segment lost 7 bases, leaving 13 bases of the junction unmatched. The DNA for the CDR3 is TGTGCCAGTACCGATCAAGCAGCTAGCGGATCCTACAATGAGCAGTTCTTC. It specifies CASTDQAASGSYNEQFF.

The CDR3 is CASSGSGGPYLEASNEQFF. For the CDR3, the DNA is TGTGCCAGTAGTGGGAGCGGGGGGCCGTATTTGGAGGCCTCGAATGAGCAGTTCTTC. The chain combines TRBV19 with TRBJ2-1, with 9 bases matching TRBD2. Germline V gene lookup returns CDR1 LNHDA and CDR2 SQIVND (reference sequence). Losses at the gene ends were 5 bases for V and 7 bases for J; bases not matched to a gene: 21. This CDR3 comprises 19 residues.

The J gene is TRBJ2-7, the V gene TRBV6-7; no definite D call. TRBV6-7 qualifies as an ORF whose function is uncertain. The V gene lost 6 bases and the J gene lost 4 bases, with 31 bases spanning the gap. This CDR3 has 19 amino acids. The CDR3 spells CASSLCPSGGGFLVYEQYF. The CDR3 DNA reads as TGTGCCAGCAGCCTGTGCCCATCGGGTGGTGGCTTTTTGGTTTACGAGCAGTACTTC.

The chain employs TRBV5-1 and TRBJ2-2; D is perhaps TRBD1 (6 bases). V was pared by 4 bases and J by 6 bases, with 16 bases between. This CDR3 is 15 amino acids long. CDR1 and CDR2 (germline): SGHRS, YFSETQ. CDR3 coding DNA: TGCGCCAGCAGCCAGACGACAGGTAGTTCCGGGGAGCTGTTTTTT. It translates to CASSQTTGSSGELFF.

The rearrangement links TRBV5-4 to TRBJ2-1; D is unclear. With 0 bases removed from V and 2 bases from J, the gap between germline ends came to 9 bases. Germline V gene sequence: CDR1 SGHNT, CDR2 YYREEE (reference sequence). The CDR3 has 15 residues. CDR3 sequence (DNA): TGTGCCAGCAGCTTGGACGGGTTTACCTACAATGAGCAGTTCTTC. Translated: CASSLDGFTYNEQFF.

The rearrangement links TRBV7-9 to TRBJ2-7, with 7 bases fitting TRBD1. Germline CDR1 is SEHNR and CDR2 is FQNEAQ (reference sequence). The CDR3 loop spans 14 amino acids. V lost 5 bases and J lost 4; bases outside the gene matches: 8. The CDR3 DNA reads TGTGCCAGCAGCGCCGGGACAGCCTATTACGAGCAGTACTTC. Encoded protein: CASSAGTAYYEQYF.

This rearrangement joins TRBV7-8 to TRBJ1-5, with D possibly matching TRBD1 (5 bases). From germline, CDR1 is SGHVS and CDR2 FQNEAQ. V was clipped by 2 bases and J by 6 bases, with 17 bases between them. The CDR3 loop spans 16 amino acids. The CDR3 loop reads CASSLNGIGGGQPQHF. The CDR3 DNA is TGTGCCAGCAGCTTAAACGGAATCGGGGGAGGTCAGCCCCAGCATTTT.

The chain employs TRBV9 and TRBJ1-5, with D perhaps TRBD1 (5 bases). V lost 5 bases and J 5 bases, leaving 14 bases between the germline ends. The germline CDR1 and CDR2 sequences are SGDLS and YYNGEE. This CDR3 has 14 amino acids. The CDR3 DNA is TGTGCCAGCAGTCGTGGGGGTGGGTATCAGCCCCAGCATTTT. This gives the protein CASSRGGGYQPQHF.

The chain recombines TRBV9 with TRBJ2-3, with 7 nucleotides matching TRBD2. CDR3 length equals 16 residues. V shed 0 bases, J shed 1 base, and the junction held 5 bases outside the gene matches. Germline V lookup: CDR1 SGDLS, CDR2 YYNGEE. CDR3 residues: CASSVAFAGGTDTQYF. CDR3 nucleotide sequence: TGTGCCAGCAGCGTAGCGTTTGCGGGAGGCACAGATACGCAGTATTTT.

The chain links TRBV30 to TRBJ1-4; D possibly corresponds to TRBD1 (6 bases). V was shortened by 0 bases and J by 11 bases, with 16 bases between the two germline ends. The V gene's germline CDR1 is GTSNPN and CDR2 SVGIG (reference sequence). This CDR3 has 14 amino acids. The DNA of the CDR3 is TGTGCCTGGAGTGTCGGGGGGGGCGGTAAGAAACTGTTTTTT. As protein: CAWSVGGGGKKLFF.

The rearrangement joins TRBV6-5 to TRBJ2-1; 10 positions match TRBD2. After removal of 6 bases from V and 2 bases from J, the junction contained 4 bases not matched to a gene. This CDR3 contains 15 residues. Germline CDR1 and CDR2: MNHEY and SVGAGI. CDR3 DNA: TGTGCCAGCAGCGTAGCGGGGGGACCCTACAATGAGCAGTTCTTC. The encoded protein is CASSVAGGPYNEQFF.

The CDR3 sequence is CASSLGGVQETQYF. The CDR3 nucleotides read TGTGCCAGCTCCCTGGGGGGGGTCCAAGAGACCCAGTACTTC. V usage is TRBV7-9 and J usage is TRBJ2-5; TRBD2 aligns across 7 bases. In germline, CDR1 is SEHNR, CDR2 FQNEAQ (reference sequence). The V segment lost 8 bases and the J segment 1 base; nucleotides outside the gene matches: 7. This CDR3 comprises 14 residues.

V usage is TRBV7-3 and J usage is TRBJ1-1; 10 positions agree with TRBD1. The CDR3 is 16 residues long. Unmatched junction bases numbered 6, after V lost 4 bases and J lost 1 base. Germline V gene data show CDR1 as SGHTA and CDR2 as FQGTGA. The CDR3 protein is CASSSGTGAANTEAFF. As DNA, the CDR3 is TGTGCCAGCAGCTCCGGGACAGGGGCAGCGAACACTGAAGCTTTCTTT.

The gene calls are TRBV19 and TRBJ2-2; D is perhaps TRBD1 or TRBD2 (5 bases each). Trimming left V 4 bases short and J 5 bases short, with 11 bases between. Germline V CDR1 and CDR2: LNHDA, SQIVND (reference sequence). The CDR3 is made up of 14 amino acids. CDR3 region: CASSTGPVTGELFF. The DNA for the CDR3 is TGTGCCAGTAGTACGGGACCAGTAACCGGGGAGCTGTTTTTT.

The CDR3 DNA reads TGTGCCAGCAGTTTAAAAGGATCCCATTACGAGCAGTACTTC. This sequence encodes CASSLKGSHYEQYF. The chain employs TRBV27 and TRBJ2-7; D gene ambiguous. Germline V CDR1 and CDR2: MNHEY, SMNVEV (reference sequence). This CDR3 is built from 14 residues. Trimming left V 2 bases short and J 4 bases short, with 12 bases between.

As DNA, the CDR3 is TGCAGTGCCCTTAGACCCGGGGAGCTGTTTTTT. It is translated as CSALRPGELFF. V and J are TRBV20-1 and TRBJ2-2; D gene uncertain. The V gene lost 6 bases and the J gene lost 6 bases, with 8 bases spanning the gap. CDR1 is DFQATT, CDR2 SNEGSKA, per germline (reference sequence). The CDR3 length is 11 residues.

The chain carries TRBV28 and TRBJ2-6; D is ambiguous. Per the germline V gene, CDR1 is MDHEN and CDR2 is SYDVKM. CDR3 length: 15 residues. Between the trimmed V and J ends, which lost 5 bases and 2 bases, there was a span of 10 bases. The chain's CDR3 is CASSPDWTGANVLTF. CDR3 nucleotides: TGTGCCAGCAGTCCCGACTGGACTGGGGCCAACGTCCTGACTTTC.

In its sample, this clone was seen a few times. The chain recombines TRBV30 with TRBJ1-2; tentatively, D is TRBD1 (6 bases). The CDR3 consists of 12 residues. CDR1 GTSNPN and CDR2 SVGIG come from the germline V gene (reference sequence). V shed 7 bases and J shed 8 bases, with 17 bases lying between them. The CDR3 sequence: CASGGQGGGYTF. The CDR3 nucleotides are TGTGCCTCCGGGGGGCAGGGAGGCGGCTACACCTTC.

This clone was seen a few times. The V and J genes are TRBV19 and TRBJ2-3, with D hard to call. This CDR3 spans 16 amino acids. CDR1 is LNHDA, CDR2 SQIVND, per germline (reference sequence). V lost 7 bases, J lost 0 bases, and 17 bases lay in between. CDR3 sequence (DNA): TGTGCCAGTAAGGGTACCATTCCGCCTAGCACAGATACGCAGTATTTT. Amino acid sequence: CASKGTIPPSTDTQYF.